This T cell receptor (beta chain) is drawn from a study of CD8 T cells in ankylosing spondylitis. General observations from the study: Clones tied to disease were said to be significantly enriched in matched ankylosing spondylitis synovial fluid. A TCR beta motif of seven or eight highly homologous variants appeared characteristic of ankylosing spondylitis blood.

Turning to this clonotype: Its antigen remains unknown.

Via MiXCR, TCRdb re-called the 5' RACE reads, giving one row per CDR3 protein. Of around 130,000 distinct CDR3 sequences in the sample, 7% to 10% were seen once. The CDR3 spans 16 residues. The V end lost 4 bases, the J end lost 3 bases, and 20 bases lay between the germline ends. Per germline, CDR1 DFQATT and CDR2 SNEGSKA (reference sequence). This TCR came from a male donor with ankylosing spondylitis or in good health (not recorded which). The sample comprised blood, either unsorted or a sorted T cell fraction (not recorded which). The rearrangement links TRBV20-1 to TRBJ2-3, with D possibly called TRBD1 or TRBD2 (5 bases each). For the CDR3, the DNA is TGCAGTGCTAATCGGCCCGAAGAGGGGAGAACAGATACGCAGTATTTT. Translation: CSANRPEEGRTDTQYF.